Here is one T cell receptor beta chain with its context. Its target is not known. The record originates from a study of T cells in Graves' hyperthyroidism and ophthalmopathy. The study, taken as a whole, reports: Model output signaled ophthalmopathy a median 6.5 months ahead of onset. Among thyroid clonotypes expanded above 0.001, most also appeared in blood.

Per germline, CDR1 SGHAT and CDR2 FQDESV (reference sequence). The CDR3 spans 14 residues. Trimming took 4 bases from V and 8 from J, leaving 14 bases between them. TCR beta CDR3 region amplification was performed from RNA transcripts. TCR CDR3 regions were first amplified by RT-PCR with HTBI primers. TCRdb fed the multiplex PCR reads into MiXCR, producing one record per CDR3 protein. The sample has around 660,000 distinct CDR3 sequences, roughly 46% seen once. Material for sequencing was peripheral blood or thyroid tissue (not recorded which). The receptor was isolated from an adult man with Graves' disease, either hyperthyroidism or ophthalmopathy (not recorded which). This sequence joins TRBV11-1 and TRBJ1-4; the D gene is possibly TRBD1 (6 bases). DNA for the CDR3: TGTGCCAGCAGCTCCGACAGGCTCGGGGAAAAACTGTTTTTT. Encoded protein: CASSSDRLGEKLFF.